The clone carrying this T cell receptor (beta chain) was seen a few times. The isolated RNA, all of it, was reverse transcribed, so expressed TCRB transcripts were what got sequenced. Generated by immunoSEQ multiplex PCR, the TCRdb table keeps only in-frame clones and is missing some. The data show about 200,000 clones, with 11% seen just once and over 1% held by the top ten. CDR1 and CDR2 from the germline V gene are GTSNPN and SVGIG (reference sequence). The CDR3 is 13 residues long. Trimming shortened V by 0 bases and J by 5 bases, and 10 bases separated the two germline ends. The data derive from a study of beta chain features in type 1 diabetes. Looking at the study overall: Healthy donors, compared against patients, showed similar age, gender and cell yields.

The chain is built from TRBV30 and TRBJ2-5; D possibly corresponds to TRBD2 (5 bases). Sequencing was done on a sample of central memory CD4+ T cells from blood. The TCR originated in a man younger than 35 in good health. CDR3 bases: TGTGCCTGGAGTGTATCGGGGTCGGAGACCCAGTACTTC. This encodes CAWSVSGSETQYF.